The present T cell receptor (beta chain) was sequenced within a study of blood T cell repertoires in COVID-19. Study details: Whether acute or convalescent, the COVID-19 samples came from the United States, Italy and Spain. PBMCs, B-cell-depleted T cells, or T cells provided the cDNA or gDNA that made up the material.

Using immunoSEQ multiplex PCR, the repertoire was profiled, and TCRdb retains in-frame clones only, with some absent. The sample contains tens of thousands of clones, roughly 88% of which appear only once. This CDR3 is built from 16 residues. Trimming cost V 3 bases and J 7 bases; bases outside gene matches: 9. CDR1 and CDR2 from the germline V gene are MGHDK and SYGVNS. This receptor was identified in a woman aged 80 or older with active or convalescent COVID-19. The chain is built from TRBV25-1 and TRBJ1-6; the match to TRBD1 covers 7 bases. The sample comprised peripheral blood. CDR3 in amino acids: CASSDRRGLGNSPLHF. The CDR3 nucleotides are TGTGCCAGCAGTGACCGAAGGGGGCTGGGGAATTCACCCCTCCACTTT.